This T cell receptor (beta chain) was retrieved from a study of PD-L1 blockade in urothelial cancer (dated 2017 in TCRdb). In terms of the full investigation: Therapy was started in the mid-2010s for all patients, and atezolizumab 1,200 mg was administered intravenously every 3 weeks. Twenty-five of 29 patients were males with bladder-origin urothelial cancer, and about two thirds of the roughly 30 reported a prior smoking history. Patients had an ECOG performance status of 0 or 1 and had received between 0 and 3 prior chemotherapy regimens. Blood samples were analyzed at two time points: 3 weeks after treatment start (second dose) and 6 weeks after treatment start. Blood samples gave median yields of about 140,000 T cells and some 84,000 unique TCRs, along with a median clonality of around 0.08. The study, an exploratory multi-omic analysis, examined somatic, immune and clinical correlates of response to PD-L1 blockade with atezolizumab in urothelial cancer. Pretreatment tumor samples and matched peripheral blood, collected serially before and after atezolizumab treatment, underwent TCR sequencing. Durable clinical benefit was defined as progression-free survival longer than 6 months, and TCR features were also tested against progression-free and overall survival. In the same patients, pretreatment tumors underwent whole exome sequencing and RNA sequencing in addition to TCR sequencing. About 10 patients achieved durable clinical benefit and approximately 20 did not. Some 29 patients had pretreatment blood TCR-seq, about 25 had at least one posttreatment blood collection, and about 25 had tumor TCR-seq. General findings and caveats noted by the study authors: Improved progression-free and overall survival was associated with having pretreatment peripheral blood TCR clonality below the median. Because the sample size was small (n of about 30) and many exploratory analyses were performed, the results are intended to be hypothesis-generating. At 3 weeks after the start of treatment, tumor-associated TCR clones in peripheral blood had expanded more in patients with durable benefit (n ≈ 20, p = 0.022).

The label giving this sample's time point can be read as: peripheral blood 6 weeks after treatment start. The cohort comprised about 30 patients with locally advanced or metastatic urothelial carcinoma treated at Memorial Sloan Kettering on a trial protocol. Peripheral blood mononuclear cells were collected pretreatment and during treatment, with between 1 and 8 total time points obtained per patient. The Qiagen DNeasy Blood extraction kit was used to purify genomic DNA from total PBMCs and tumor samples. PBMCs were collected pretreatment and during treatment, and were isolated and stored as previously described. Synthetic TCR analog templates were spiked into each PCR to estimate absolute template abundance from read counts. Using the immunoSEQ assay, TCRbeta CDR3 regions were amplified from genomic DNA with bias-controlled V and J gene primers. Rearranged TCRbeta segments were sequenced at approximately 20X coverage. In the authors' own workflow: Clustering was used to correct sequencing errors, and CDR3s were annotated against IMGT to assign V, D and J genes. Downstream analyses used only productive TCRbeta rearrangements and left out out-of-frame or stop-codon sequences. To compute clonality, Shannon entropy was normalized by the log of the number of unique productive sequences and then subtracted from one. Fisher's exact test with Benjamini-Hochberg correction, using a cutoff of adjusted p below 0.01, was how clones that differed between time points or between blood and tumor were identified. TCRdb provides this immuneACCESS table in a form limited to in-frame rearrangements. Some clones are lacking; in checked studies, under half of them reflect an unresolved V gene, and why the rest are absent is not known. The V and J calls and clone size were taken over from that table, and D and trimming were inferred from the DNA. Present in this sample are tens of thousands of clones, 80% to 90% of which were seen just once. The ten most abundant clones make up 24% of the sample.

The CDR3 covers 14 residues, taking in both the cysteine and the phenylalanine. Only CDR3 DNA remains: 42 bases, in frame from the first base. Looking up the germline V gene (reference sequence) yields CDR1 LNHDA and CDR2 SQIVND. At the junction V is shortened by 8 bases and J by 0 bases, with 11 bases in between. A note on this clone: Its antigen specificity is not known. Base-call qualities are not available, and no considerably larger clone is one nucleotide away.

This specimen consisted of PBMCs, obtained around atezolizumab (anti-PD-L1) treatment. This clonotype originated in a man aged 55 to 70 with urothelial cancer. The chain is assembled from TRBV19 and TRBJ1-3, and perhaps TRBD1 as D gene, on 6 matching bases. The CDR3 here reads CASEQGLSGNTIYF. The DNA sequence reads TGTGCCAGTGAACAGGGCCTCTCTGGAAACACCATATATTTT.